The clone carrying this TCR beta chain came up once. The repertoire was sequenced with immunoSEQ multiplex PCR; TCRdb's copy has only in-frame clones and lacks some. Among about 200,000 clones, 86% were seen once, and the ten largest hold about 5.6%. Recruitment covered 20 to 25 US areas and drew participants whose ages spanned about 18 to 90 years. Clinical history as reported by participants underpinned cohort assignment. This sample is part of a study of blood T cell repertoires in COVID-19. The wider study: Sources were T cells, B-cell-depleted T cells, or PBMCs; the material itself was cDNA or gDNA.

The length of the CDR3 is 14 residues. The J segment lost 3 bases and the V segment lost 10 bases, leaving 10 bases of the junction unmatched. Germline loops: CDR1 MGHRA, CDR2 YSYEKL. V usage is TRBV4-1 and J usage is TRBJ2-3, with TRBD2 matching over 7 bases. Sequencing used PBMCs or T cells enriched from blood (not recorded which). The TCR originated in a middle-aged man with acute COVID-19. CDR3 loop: CATAISSGTDTQYF. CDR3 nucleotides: TGCGCCACCGCCATCTCTAGCGGTACAGATACGCAGTATTTT.